A single sample gave rise to the 5 T cell receptor beta chains below, sequenced in a study of blood T cell repertoires in COVID-19. Generated by immunoSEQ multiplex PCR, the TCRdb table keeps only in-frame clones and is missing some. The sample has under 250,000 clones, 87% seen once. What was sequenced was PBMCs or T cells enriched from blood (not recorded which). These receptors all stem from a woman between 25 and 40 years old with acute COVID-19.

This clone was seen a single time. The chain has TRBV6-5 and TRBJ1-1; the match to TRBD1 covers 10 bases. The CDR3 consists of 14 residues. With V trimmed by 2 bases and J by 4 bases, 1 base remained unmatched. Per germline, CDR1 MNHEY and CDR2 SVGAGI. CDR3 sequence: CASSYGQGGTEAFF. In DNA, the CDR3 is TGTGCCAGCAGTTACGGACAGGGGGGCACTGAAGCTTTCTTT.

V usage is TRBV10-2 and J usage is TRBJ2-3; D perhaps matches TRBD2 (5 bases). CDR1 is WSHSY and CDR2 is SAAADI in the germline V gene. This CDR3 spans 13 amino acids. V was pared by 5 bases and J by 6 bases, with 12 bases between. The CDR3 protein is CASSSTSGDTQYF. DNA for the CDR3: TGCGCCAGCAGTAGTACTAGTGGGGATACGCAGTATTTT.

The rearrangement uses TRBV11-2 and TRBJ1-4; a possible D gene is TRBD1 (6 bases). Between the trimmed V and J ends, which lost 11 bases and 2 bases, there was a span of 12 bases. The CDR3 sequence is 13 residues long. CDR1 SGHAT and CDR2 FQNNGV come from the germline V gene. CDR3 loop: CAQLRGTNEKLFF. The CDR3 nucleotides are TGTGCCCAGCTTAGGGGGACTAATGAAAAACTGTTTTTT.

This rearrangement joins TRBV5-8 to TRBJ2-7; tentative D call: TRBD1 (6 bases). V was cut by 3 bases and J by 6 bases, with 16 bases left in between. CDR1 is SGHTS and CDR2 is YDEGEE in the germline V gene. The CDR3 is 14 residues long. The CDR3 bases are TGTGCCAGCAGCTCCAACAGGGAATCGGGCGAGCAGTACTTC. Translation gives CASSSNRESGEQYF.

The chain links TRBV5-1 to TRBJ2-2; 7 bases line up with TRBD2. The germline V gene has CDR1 SGHRS and CDR2 YFSETQ. CDR3 length: 14 residues. Germline trimming cut 5 bases from V and 1 base from J; bases unmatched to any gene: 2. The DNA for the CDR3 is TGCGCCAGCAGGGCTAGCGGGAACACCGGGGAGCTGTTTTTT. It is translated as CASRASGNTGELFF.